The 20 T cell receptor beta chains presented below share a single source sample, sequenced in a study of cytomegalovirus exposure and HLA in healthy donors. The PCR ran on 60 Vbeta and 13 Jbeta primers. TCRdb's table, derived via immunoSEQ multiplex PCR, lists solely in-frame clones and lacks some. This sample has about 180,000 clones; about three quarters occur once, and the top ten carry 1.4% to 1.5%. The source material was PBMCs. The origin of the receptors is a woman in her thirties in good health and CMV-seropositive.

This rearrangement joins TRBV9 to TRBJ2-3; maybe TRBD2 (6 bases). CDR1 and CDR2 from the germline V gene are SGDLS and YYNGEE. The V end was cut by 0 bases, the J end by 3 bases, with 14 bases between. This CDR3 is built from 16 residues. The CDR3 here is CASSVDKGRETDTQYF. In DNA, the CDR3 is TGTGCCAGCAGCGTAGACAAGGGGCGGGAAACAGATACGCAGTATTTT. Using reference TRBV9 and TRBJ2-3 for the parts outside the CDR3, the full variable domain is DSGVTQTPKHLITATGQRVTLRCSPRSGDLSVYWYQQSLDQGLQFLIQYYNGEERAKGNILERFSAQQFPDLHSELNLSSLELGDSALYFCASSVDKGRETDTQYFGPGTRLTVL.

For the CDR3, the DNA is TGTGCCATCAGCGGACAGGGAGGTTTGAACACTGAAGCTTTCTTT. Translating it yields CAISGQGGLNTEAFF. The chain links TRBV10-3 to TRBJ1-1; 8 bases are a match to TRBD1. CDR1 is ENHRY, CDR2 SYGVKD, per germline. Germline trimming cut 6 bases from V and 0 bases from J; bases unmatched to any gene: 6. The CDR3 is 15 amino acids.

The chain joins TRBV5-4 to TRBJ2-3; D uncertain. Per the germline V gene, CDR1 is SGHNT and CDR2 is YYREEE (reference sequence). V was trimmed by 5 bases and J by 4 bases, leaving 8 bases between them. This CDR3 has 12 amino acids. The CDR3 loop is CASSRFADTQYF. Written as DNA, the CDR3 is TGTGCCAGCAGTCGGTTCGCAGATACGCAGTATTTT.

This clone was found a few times. The V and J genes are TRBV6-5 and TRBJ2-3, with D unclear. Trimming stripped 6 bases from V and 7 bases from J, with 17 bases between. The CDR3 totals 14 residues. CDR1 is MNHEY, CDR2 SVGAGI, per germline. The CDR3 loop reads CASRPGSLRHTQYF. CDR3 bases: TGTGCCAGCAGGCCCGGGTCCCTTCGACATACGCAGTATTTT.

This sequence joins TRBV14 and TRBJ2-7, with a tentative D call TRBD1 (6 bases). The germline CDR1 and CDR2 sequences are SGHDN and FVKESK. Trimming shortened V by 1 base and J by 6 bases, and 13 bases separated the two germline ends. This CDR3 contains 14 residues. The CDR3 loop reads CASSQATGIGEQYF. DNA for the CDR3: TGTGCCAGCAGCCAAGCAACAGGGATTGGCGAGCAGTACTTC.

The rearrangement links TRBV6-5 to TRBJ2-5, with 8 bases identical to TRBD1. Germline trimming cut 4 bases from V and 5 bases from J; bases unmatched to any gene: 9. Germline V CDR1 and CDR2: MNHEY, SVGAGI. The CDR3 has 15 amino acids. The CDR3 coding sequence is TGTGCCAGCAGTTCGATCAGGGGGCGCGATGAGACCCAGTACTTC. This codes for CASSSIRGRDETQYF.

The CDR3 DNA is TGTGCCAGCAGTACCGGCGGGGAGGAGAACACTGAAGCTTTCTTT. Translated: CASSTGGEENTEAFF. This sequence joins TRBV6-6 and TRBJ1-1; D is unclear. V lost 5 bases to trimming and J lost 1 base, with 14 bases between them. The CDR3 contains 15 residues. CDR1 and CDR2 from the germline V gene are MNHNY and SVGAGI (reference sequence).

This clone was picked up a small number of times. The rearrangement joins TRBV5-6 to TRBJ1-3; D perhaps matches TRBD1 (6 bases). Germline V CDR1 and CDR2: SGHDT, YYEEEE. V dropped 6 bases and J dropped 2 bases, with 15 bases sitting between them. This CDR3 is built from 15 residues. CDR3 protein: CASTTLGAAGNTIYF. Here the CDR3 DNA reads TGTGCCAGCACCACGTTGGGGGCTGCTGGAAACACCATATATTTT.

This clone was found once. The V and J genes are TRBV6-4 and TRBJ2-2; a possible D gene is TRBD1 (6 bases). The CDR3 covers 14 residues. Between the trimmed V and J ends, which lost 4 bases and 2 bases, there was a span of 8 bases. CDR1 MRHNA and CDR2 SNTAGT come from the germline V gene. CDR3 coding DNA: TGTGCCAGCAGTGCAGGGGCCAACACCGGGGAGCTGTTTTTT. It translates to CASSAGANTGELFF.

This clone was observed once. This chain links TRBV19 with TRBJ2-5, with D perhaps matching TRBD1 (5 bases). CDR1 LNHDA and CDR2 SQIVND come from the germline V gene (reference sequence). V lost 2 bases and J lost 5, with 12 bases in between. The CDR3 extends over 14 amino acids. This CDR3 reads CASSITQGVETQYF. In DNA, the CDR3 is TGTGCCAGTAGTATAACCCAGGGCGTGGAGACCCAGTACTTC. Using reference TRBV19 and TRBJ2-5 for the parts outside the CDR3, the full variable domain is DGGITQSPKYLFRKEGQNVTLSCEQNLNHDAMYWYRQDPGQGLRLIYYSQIVNDFQKGDIAEGYSVSREKKESFPLTVTSAQKNPTAFYLCASSITQGVETQYFGPGTRLLVL.

J is TRBJ2-2 and V is TRBV2, with D possibly TRBD2 on 7 matching bases. The CDR3 loop spans 17 amino acids. The V end lost 3 bases, the J end lost 3 bases, and 17 bases lay between the germline ends. Germline CDR1 reads SNHLY; CDR2 reads FYNNEI. The CDR3 nucleotides are TGTGCCAGCAGTGAGAGGGGGACTACCCGCCACACCGGGGAGCTGTTTTTT. Amino acid sequence: CASSERGTTRHTGELFF. The whole variable domain, remainder taken from reference TRBV2 and TRBJ2-2, is EPEVTQTPSHQVTQMGQEVILRCVPISNHLYFYWYRQILGQKVEFLVSFYNNEISEKSEIFDDQFSVERPDGSNFTLKIRSTKLEDSAMYFCASSERGTTRHTGELFFGEGSRLTVL.

V and J are TRBV2 and TRBJ2-1; D is ambiguous. With 2 bases removed from V and 9 bases from J, the gap between germline ends came to 14 bases. Per germline, CDR1 SNHLY and CDR2 FYNNEI. CDR3 size: 14 residues. The CDR3 DNA sequence: TGTGCCAGCAGTGAACAAGCGTCCTCGGGTGAGCAGTTCTTC. It codes for CASSEQASSGEQFF.

The chain is built from TRBV18 and TRBJ2-5; the match to TRBD1 covers 10 bases. V lost 3 bases and J lost 2; bases outside the gene matches: 6. The CDR3 runs 16 residues. Germline-derived CDR1 and CDR2 are KGHSH and LQKENI. The CDR3 coding sequence is TGTGCCAGCTCACCGGGACAGGGGATGGGGCAAGAGACCCAGTACTTC. Protein sequence: CASSPGQGMGQETQYF. The full variable domain, its missing parts supplied by reference TRBV18 and TRBJ2-5, is NAGVMQNPRHLVRRRGQEARLRCSPMKGHSHVYWYRQLPEEGLKFMVYLQKENIIDESGMPKERFSAEFPKEGPSILRIQQVVRGDSAAYFCASSPGQGMGQETQYFGPGTRLLVL.

This chain connects TRBV7-2 to TRBJ1-1; D is perhaps TRBD1 (5 bases). V lost 4 bases, J lost 6 bases, and 12 bases lay in between. Per germline, CDR1 SGHTA and CDR2 FQGNSA. This CDR3 is built from 13 residues. CDR3 DNA sequence: TGTGCCAGCAGCTCCCAGGGATTCCCTGAAGCTTTCTTT. It codes for CASSSQGFPEAFF. Based on the CDR3 plus reference TRBV7-2 and TRBJ1-1, the full variable domain is GAGVSQSPSNKVTEKGKDVELRCDPISGHTALYWYRQSLGQGLEFLIYFQGNSAPDKSGLPSDRFSAERTGGSVSTLTIQRTQQEDSAVYLCASSSQGFPEAFFGQGTRLTVV.

This chain connects TRBV10-3 to TRBJ2-3; 9 nucleotides line up with TRBD1. The junction had 3 bases not matched to a gene; V was cut back by 7 bases and J by 1 base. This CDR3 contains 14 residues. The germline V gene has CDR1 ENHRY and CDR2 SYGVKD. The DNA for the CDR3 is TGTGCCATCAACCGACAGGGGGGCACAGATACGCAGTATTTT. It yields the protein CAINRQGGTDTQYF.

The genes are TRBV14 and TRBJ2-7; no clear D gene. The V end was cut by 2 bases, the J end by 1 base, with 6 bases between. The germline CDR1 and CDR2 sequences are SGHDN and FVKESK. CDR3 length equals 13 residues. The CDR3 protein is CASSQHKSYEQYF. CDR3 DNA sequence: TGTGCCAGCAGCCAACACAAATCCTACGAGCAGTACTTC.

V and J are TRBV10-2 and TRBJ2-1; D not certain. There are 15 residues in the CDR3. From germline, CDR1 is WSHSY and CDR2 SAAADI. Trimming removed 2 bases from V and 1 base from J, with 9 bases in between. The chain's CDR3 is CASSEGRWSYNEQFF. The CDR3 DNA sequence: TGCGCCAGCAGTGAGGGTAGATGGTCCTACAATGAGCAGTTCTTC.

This clone was counted only a few times. The chain has TRBV6-1 and TRBJ1-2; 7 nucleotides agree with TRBD1. Per germline, CDR1 MNHNS and CDR2 SASEGT. The CDR3 is 15 amino acids. The J segment lost 1 base and the V segment lost 6 bases, leaving 8 bases of the junction unmatched. CDR3 region: CASRRDRRGNYGYTF. In DNA, the CDR3 is TGTGCCAGCAGACGGGACAGAAGGGGTAACTATGGCTACACCTTC.

J is TRBJ2-7 and V is TRBV11-1; no clear D gene. This CDR3 has 15 residues. Deletions cut 1 base from V and 1 base from J, with 11 bases between. Germline-derived CDR1 and CDR2 are SGHAT and FQDESV (reference sequence). The chain's CDR3 is CASSLGPTRSYEQYF. DNA for the CDR3: TGTGCCAGCAGCTTAGGACCGACAAGATCCTACGAGCAGTACTTC. The entire variable domain, with the rest obtained from reference TRBV11-1 and TRBJ2-7, is as follows: EAEVAQSPRYKITEKSQAVAFWCDPISGHATLYWYRQILGQGPELLVQFQDESVVDDSQLPKDRFSAERLKGVDSTLKIQPAELGDSAMYLCASSLGPTRSYEQYFGPGTRLTVT.

The chain links TRBV10-3 to TRBJ2-5; 7 bases are shared with TRBD2. Germline-derived CDR1 and CDR2 are ENHRY and SYGVKD. The CDR3 extends over 13 amino acids. Losses at the gene ends were 6 bases for V and 2 bases for J; bases not matched to a gene: 3. The CDR3 sequence: CAISGGRQETQYF. The CDR3 region has the DNA TGTGCCATCAGCGGGGGGAGGCAAGAGACCCAGTACTTC.